A selection of T cell receptor beta chains follows, all from one sample in a study of T cell responses to AZD1222 COVID-19 vaccine. The data were produced by immunoSEQ multiplex PCR, yet TCRdb's version contains in-frame clones alone and is incomplete. The sample shows about 150,000 clones, more than 85% of them seen only once. The input for sequencing was peripheral blood, taken on day 0 of AZD1222 vaccination. The receptors derive from an adult in good health. CDR3s include the opening cysteine and the closing phenylalanine or tryptophan. A D gene is named only where the DNA matches it firmly. A clone size is listed for some rows: how often the clone was seen (once, few, many), or a class if it is expanded.

j_call v_call clone_size d_call cdr3_nt cdr3_aa
TRBJ1-3 TRBV4-1 NA TRBD1 TGCGCCAGCAGCCAAACAGGGGGAGCTGGAAACACCATATATTTT CASSQTGGAGNTIYF
TRBJ1-4 TRBV10-2 NA TRBD1 TGCGCCAGCGAACCGACAGGGGCCTTCTTTAAATTCGTTTTT CASEPTGAFFKFVF
TRBJ2-7 TRBV18 once TRBD2 TGTGCCAGCTCATCCTCCACACGGACTAGCGGGACCTACGAGCAGTACTTC CASSSSTRTSGTYEQYF
TRBJ1-2 TRBV7-9 NA TRBD1 TGTGCCAGCCGCAGGGGGTCCGGAGGCTACACCTTC CASRRGSGGYTF
TRBJ1-2 TRBV9 NA NA TGTGCCAGCAGCGTAGTGTCGGGAATGAACACTGGCTACACCTTC CASSVVSGMNTGYTF
TRBJ1-5 TRBV30 NA NA TGTGCCTGGAGTTCCGGGGCCTGGAATCAGCCCCAGCATTTT CAWSSGAWNQPQHF
TRBJ2-7 TRBV4-1 once NA TGCGCCAGCAGCCAAGAACATCGGACTAATACCTACGAGCAGTACTTC CASSQEHRTNTYEQYF
TRBJ2-1 TRBV4-1 NA TRBD1 TGCGCCAGCAGCCAAGACACCCGGGACAGGGGCTCGGGTGAGCAGTTCTTC CASSQDTRDRGSGEQFF
TRBJ2-3 TRBV4-1 once NA TGCGCCAGCAGCCAGGCGGGACTTTATCCTAGCACAGATACGCAGTATTTT CASSQAGLYPSTDTQYF
TRBJ1-6 TRBV5-1 NA NA TGCGCCAGCAGCTTGACTGGGGGTCCTAATTCACCCCTCCACTTT CASSLTGGPNSPLHF
TRBJ1-2 TRBV9 NA NA TGTGCCAGCAGCGGTGGGACCCGGGTCAAAAACGGCTACACCTTC CASSGGTRVKNGYTF
TRBJ2-5 TRBV6-5 NA TRBD1 TGTGCCAGCAGAGACAGGGGGAACCAAGAGACCCAGTACTTC CASRDRGNQETQYF